The clone carrying this T cell receptor beta chain appeared a single time. Its antigen is not identified. While the first cohort had 600 to 800 subjects, the donors belonged to the separate validation cohort of more than 95 subjects. This sample was taken from a study of cytomegalovirus exposure and HLA in healthy donors. At the level of the study: The approximately 120 validation repertoires used the same platform as the 666 first-cohort repertoires, a later analysis reported. Study conclusions and caveats: In vitro confirmation showed a few CMV-associated chains to be CMV antigen specific.

Assay used: immunoSEQ multiplex PCR; TCRdb lists only in-frame clones, some missing. This sample has about 40,000 clones; 93% occur once, and the top ten carry less than 2.5%. V gave up 4 bases and J gave up 4 bases, with 9 bases separating them. This CDR3 has 13 amino acids. Per germline, CDR1 SGHRS and CDR2 YFSETQ. The TCR comes from a woman younger than 30 in good health and CMV-seronegative. The sequencing sample was made of PBMCs. V gene TRBV5-1 combines with J gene TRBJ1-5; D uncertain. In DNA, the CDR3 is TGCGCCAGCAGCCCGGGAGTGAATCAGCCCCAGCATTTT. This translates into CASSPGVNQPQHF.